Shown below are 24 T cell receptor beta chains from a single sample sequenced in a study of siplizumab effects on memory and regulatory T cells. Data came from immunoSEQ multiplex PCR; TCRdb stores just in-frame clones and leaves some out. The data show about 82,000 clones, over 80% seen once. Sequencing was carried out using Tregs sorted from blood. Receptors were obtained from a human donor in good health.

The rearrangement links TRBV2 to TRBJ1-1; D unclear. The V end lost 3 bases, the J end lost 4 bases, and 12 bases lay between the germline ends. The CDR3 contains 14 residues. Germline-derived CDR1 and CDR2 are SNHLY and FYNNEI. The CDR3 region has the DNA TGTGCCAGCAGTGATCCCGGGTTGGGCACTGAAGCTTTCTTT. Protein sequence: CASSDPGLGTEAFF.

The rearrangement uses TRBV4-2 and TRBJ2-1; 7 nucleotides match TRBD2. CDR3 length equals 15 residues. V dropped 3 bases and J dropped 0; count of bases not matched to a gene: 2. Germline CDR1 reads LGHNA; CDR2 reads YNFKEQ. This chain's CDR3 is CASSQVAGSYNEQFF. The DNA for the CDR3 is TGTGCCAGCAGCCAGGTAGCGGGCTCCTACAATGAGCAGTTCTTC.

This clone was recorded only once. In DNA, the CDR3 is TGTGCCAGCAGCTTAAACGGGGGGGCCAAGACAGATACGCAGTATTTT. Protein product: CASSLNGGAKTDTQYF. The rearrangement links TRBV11-2 to TRBJ2-3, with 8 bases lining up with TRBD2. The CDR3 is 16 residues long. V shed 2 bases and J 3 bases; nucleotides not matched to a gene: 7. Per germline, CDR1 SGHAT and CDR2 FQNNGV.

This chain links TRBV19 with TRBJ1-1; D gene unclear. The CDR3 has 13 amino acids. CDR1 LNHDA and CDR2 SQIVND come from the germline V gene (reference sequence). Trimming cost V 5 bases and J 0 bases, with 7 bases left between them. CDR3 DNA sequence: TGTGCCAGTAGTGGGATCATGAACACTGAAGCTTTCTTT. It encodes CASSGIMNTEAFF.

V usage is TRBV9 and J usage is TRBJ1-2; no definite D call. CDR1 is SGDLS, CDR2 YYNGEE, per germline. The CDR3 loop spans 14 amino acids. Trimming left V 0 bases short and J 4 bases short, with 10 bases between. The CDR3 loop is CASSVEVQPYGYTF. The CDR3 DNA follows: TGTGCCAGCAGCGTAGAGGTACAGCCCTATGGCTACACCTTC.

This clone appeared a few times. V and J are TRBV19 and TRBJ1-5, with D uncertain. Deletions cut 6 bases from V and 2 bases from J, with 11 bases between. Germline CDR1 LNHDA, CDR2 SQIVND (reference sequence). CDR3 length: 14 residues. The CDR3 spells CASSRSEGNQPQHF. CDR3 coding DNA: TGTGCCAGTAGCCGCTCGGAGGGCAATCAGCCCCAGCATTTT.

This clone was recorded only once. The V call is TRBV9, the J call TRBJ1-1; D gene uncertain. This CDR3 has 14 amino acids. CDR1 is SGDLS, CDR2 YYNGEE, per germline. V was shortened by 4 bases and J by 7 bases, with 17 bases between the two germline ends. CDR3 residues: CASSKGPSGVEAFF. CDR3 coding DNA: TGTGCCAGCAGCAAAGGACCTTCTGGTGTTGAAGCTTTCTTT.

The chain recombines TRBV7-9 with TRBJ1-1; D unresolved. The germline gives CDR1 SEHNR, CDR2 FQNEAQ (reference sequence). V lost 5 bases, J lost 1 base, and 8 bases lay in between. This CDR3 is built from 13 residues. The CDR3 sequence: CASSQQPNTEAFF. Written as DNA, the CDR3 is TGTGCCAGCAGCCAACAACCGAACACTGAAGCTTTCTTT.

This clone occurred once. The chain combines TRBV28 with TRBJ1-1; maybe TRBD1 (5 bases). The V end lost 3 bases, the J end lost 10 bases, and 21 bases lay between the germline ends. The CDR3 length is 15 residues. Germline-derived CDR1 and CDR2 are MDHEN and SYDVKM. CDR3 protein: CASSFAAGWDGGAFF. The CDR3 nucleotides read TGTGCCAGCAGTTTTGCCGCAGGGTGGGATGGGGGAGCTTTCTTT. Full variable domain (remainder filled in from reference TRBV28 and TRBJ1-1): DVKVTQSSRYLVKRTGEKVFLECVQDMDHENMFWYRQDPGLGLRLIYFSYDVKMKEKGDIPEGYSVSREKKERFSLILESASTNQTSMYLCASSFAAGWDGGAFFGQGTRLTVV.

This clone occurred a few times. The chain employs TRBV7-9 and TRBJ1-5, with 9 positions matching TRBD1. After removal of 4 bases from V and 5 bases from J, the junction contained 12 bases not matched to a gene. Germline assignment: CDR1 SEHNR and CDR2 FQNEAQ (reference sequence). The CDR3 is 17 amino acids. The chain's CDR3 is CASSSAYRGLEHQPQHF. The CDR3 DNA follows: TGTGCCAGCAGCTCAGCCTACAGGGGGCTGGAGCATCAGCCCCAGCATTTT.

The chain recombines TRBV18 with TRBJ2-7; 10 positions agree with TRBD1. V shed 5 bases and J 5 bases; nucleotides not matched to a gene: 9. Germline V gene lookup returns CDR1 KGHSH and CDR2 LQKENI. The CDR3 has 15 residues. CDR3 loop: CASSNTGTGVHEQYF. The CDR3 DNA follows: TGTGCCAGCTCAAACACCGGGACAGGGGTTCACGAGCAGTACTTC.

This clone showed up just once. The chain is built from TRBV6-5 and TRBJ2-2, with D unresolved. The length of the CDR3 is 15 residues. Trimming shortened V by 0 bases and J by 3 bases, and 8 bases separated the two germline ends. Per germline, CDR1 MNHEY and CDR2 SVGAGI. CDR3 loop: CASSYSIGYTGELFF. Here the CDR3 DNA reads TGTGCCAGCAGTTACTCTATCGGGTACACCGGGGAGCTGTTTTTT.

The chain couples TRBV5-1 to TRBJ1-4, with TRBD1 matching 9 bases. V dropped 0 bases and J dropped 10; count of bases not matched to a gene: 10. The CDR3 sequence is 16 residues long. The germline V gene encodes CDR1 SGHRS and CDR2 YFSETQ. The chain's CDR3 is CASSLASGQGPGKLFF. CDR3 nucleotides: TGCGCCAGCAGCTTGGCCAGCGGACAGGGGCCGGGAAAACTGTTTTTT.

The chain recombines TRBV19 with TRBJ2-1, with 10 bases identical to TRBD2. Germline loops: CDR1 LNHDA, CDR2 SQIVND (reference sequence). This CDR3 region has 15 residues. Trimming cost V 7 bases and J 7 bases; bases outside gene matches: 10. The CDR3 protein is CASKEAGGPKNEQFF. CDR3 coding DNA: TGTGCCAGTAAGGAAGCGGGGGGGCCGAAAAATGAGCAGTTCTTC. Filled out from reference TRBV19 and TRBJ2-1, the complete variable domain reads DGGITQSPKYLFRKEGQNVTLSCEQNLNHDAMYWYRQDPGQGLRLIYYSQIVNDFQKGDIAEGYSVSREKKESFPLTVTSAQKNPTAFYLCASKEAGGPKNEQFFGPGTRLTVL.

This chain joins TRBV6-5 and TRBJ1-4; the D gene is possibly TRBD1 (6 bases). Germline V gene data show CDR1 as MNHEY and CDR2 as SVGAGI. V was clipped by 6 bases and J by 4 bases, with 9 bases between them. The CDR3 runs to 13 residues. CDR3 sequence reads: CASRTGSNEKLFF. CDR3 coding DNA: TGTGCCAGCAGAACAGGGAGTAATGAAAAACTGTTTTTT.

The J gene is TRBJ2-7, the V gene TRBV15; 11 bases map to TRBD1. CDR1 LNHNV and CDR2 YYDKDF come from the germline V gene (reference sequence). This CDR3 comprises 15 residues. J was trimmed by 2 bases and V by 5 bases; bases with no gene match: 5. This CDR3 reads CATSVGQGGAYEQYF. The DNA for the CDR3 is TGTGCCACCAGCGTGGGACAGGGGGGGGCCTACGAGCAGTACTTC.

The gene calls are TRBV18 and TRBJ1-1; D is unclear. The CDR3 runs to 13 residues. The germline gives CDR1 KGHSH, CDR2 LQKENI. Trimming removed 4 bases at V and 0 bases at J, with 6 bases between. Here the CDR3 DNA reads TGTGCCAGCTCACTTACAGTGAACACTGAAGCTTTCTTT. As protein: CASSLTVNTEAFF.

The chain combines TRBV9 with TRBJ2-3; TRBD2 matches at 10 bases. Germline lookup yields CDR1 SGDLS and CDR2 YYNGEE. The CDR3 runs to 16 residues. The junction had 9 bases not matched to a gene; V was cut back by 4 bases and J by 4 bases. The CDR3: CASSPPGLAWPDTQYF. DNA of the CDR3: TGTGCCAGCAGCCCGCCGGGACTAGCGTGGCCAGATACGCAGTATTTT.

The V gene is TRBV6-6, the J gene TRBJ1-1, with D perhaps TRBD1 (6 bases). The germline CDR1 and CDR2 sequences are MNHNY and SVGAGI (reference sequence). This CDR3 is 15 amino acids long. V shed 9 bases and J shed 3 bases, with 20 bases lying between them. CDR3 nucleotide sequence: TGTGCCAGTTTTCCCAACAGGGCTATCGACACTGAAGCTTTCTTT. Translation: CASFPNRAIDTEAFF.

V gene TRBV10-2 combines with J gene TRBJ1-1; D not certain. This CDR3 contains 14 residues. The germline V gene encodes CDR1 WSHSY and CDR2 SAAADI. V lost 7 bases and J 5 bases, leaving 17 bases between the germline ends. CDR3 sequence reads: CASKGEGGWTEAFF. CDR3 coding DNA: TGCGCCAGCAAAGGTGAGGGAGGTTGGACTGAAGCTTTCTTT.

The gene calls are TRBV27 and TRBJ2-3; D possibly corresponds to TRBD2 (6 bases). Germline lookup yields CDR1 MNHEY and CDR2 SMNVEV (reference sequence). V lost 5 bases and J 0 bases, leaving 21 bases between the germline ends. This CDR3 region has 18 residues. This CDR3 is CASSLRGPGWSSTDTQYF. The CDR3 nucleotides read TGTGCCAGCAGTCTGCGGGGCCCGGGCTGGTCTAGCACAGATACGCAGTATTTT.

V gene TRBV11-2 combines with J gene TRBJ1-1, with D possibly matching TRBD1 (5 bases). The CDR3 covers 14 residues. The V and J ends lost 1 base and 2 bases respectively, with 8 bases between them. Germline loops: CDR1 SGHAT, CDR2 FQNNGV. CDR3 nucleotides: TGTGCCAGCAGCTTAGGACAGTTCAACACTGAAGCTTTCTTT. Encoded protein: CASSLGQFNTEAFF.

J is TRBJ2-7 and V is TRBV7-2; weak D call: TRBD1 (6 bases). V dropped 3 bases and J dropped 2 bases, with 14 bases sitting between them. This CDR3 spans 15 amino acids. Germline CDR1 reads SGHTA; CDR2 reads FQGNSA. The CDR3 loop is CASSFRGQSTYEQYF. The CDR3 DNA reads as TGTGCCAGCAGCTTCAGAGGACAGTCGACCTACGAGCAGTACTTC.

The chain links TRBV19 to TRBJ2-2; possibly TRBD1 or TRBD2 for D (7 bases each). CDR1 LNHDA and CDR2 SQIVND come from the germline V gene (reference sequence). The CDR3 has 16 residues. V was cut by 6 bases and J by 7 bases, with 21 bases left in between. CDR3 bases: TGTGCCAGTAGGTCGGGGGAGGGGGCGTCCGGCGGGGAGCTGTTTTTT. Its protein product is CASRSGEGASGGELFF. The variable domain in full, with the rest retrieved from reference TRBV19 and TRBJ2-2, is DGGITQSPKYLFRKEGQNVTLSCEQNLNHDAMYWYRQDPGQGLRLIYYSQIVNDFQKGDIAEGYSVSREKKESFPLTVTSAQKNPTAFYLCASRSGEGASGGELFFGEGSRLTVL.